The 25 T cell receptor beta chains below come from one sample, sequenced in a study of cytomegalovirus exposure and HLA in healthy donors. A multiplex PCR was run with 60 Vbeta primers and 13 Jbeta primers. This table comes from immunoSEQ multiplex PCR, and its TCRdb copy is limited to in-frame clones, with some not included. The sample has some 150,000 clones, roughly 60% seen once; the top ten hold under 3%. Input material: PBMCs. The receptors were gathered from a man in his forties in good health and CMV-seronegative.

The J gene is TRBJ2-5, the V gene TRBV5-8; 10 positions match TRBD1. The closer fit of TRBJ2-7 to the DNA end suggests the J call may be wrong. Germline V gives CDR1 SGHTS, CDR2 YDEGEE. CDR3 length: 15 amino acids. CDR3: CASSLRGTGVIEQYF. The CDR3 bases are TGTGCCAGCAGCTTGCGCGGGACAGGGGTGATCGAGCAGTACTTC.

The chain employs TRBV7-3 and TRBJ1-1; D is perhaps TRBD1 (6 bases). V dropped 5 bases and J dropped 3 bases, with 10 bases sitting between them. Germline CDR1 SGHTA, CDR2 FQGTGA. The CDR3 contains 13 residues. The CDR3 region has the DNA TGTGCCAGCAGCGAACAGGGCGACACTGAAGCTTTCTTT. It translates to CASSEQGDTEAFF.

V usage is TRBV7-6 and J usage is TRBJ2-7; a possible D gene is TRBD1 (7 bases). Germline V gene data show CDR1 as SGHVS and CDR2 as FNYEAQ. Between the trimmed V and J ends, which lost 2 bases and 4 bases, there was a span of 18 bases. This CDR3 is 16 amino acids long. The CDR3 region has the DNA TGTGCCAGCAGCTTATCGGTGGGCAGGGGGAGGTACGAGCAGTACTTC. This gives the protein CASSLSVGRGRYEQYF.

In this sample, this clone turned up a few times. The gene calls are TRBV7-3 and TRBJ1-1; TRBD1 might be the D (5 bases). Germline V CDR1 and CDR2: SGHTA, FQGTGA. CDR3 length equals 14 residues. Trimming shortened V by 4 bases and J by 5 bases, and 14 bases separated the two germline ends. The CDR3: CASSSLYRGTEAFF. CDR3 coding DNA: TGTGCCAGCAGCTCGCTTTATCGGGGGACTGAAGCTTTCTTT.

The chain has TRBV5-6 and TRBJ2-1; 10 nucleotides agree with TRBD2. The CDR3 is made up of 15 amino acids. V lost 0 bases to trimming and J lost 10 bases; unmatched junction nucleotides: 7. Looked up from germline, CDR1 is SGHDT and CDR2 is YYEEEE. The CDR3 loop reads CASSLAMLAGVEQFF. The CDR3 DNA sequence: TGTGCCAGCAGCTTGGCTATGCTAGCGGGAGTGGAGCAGTTCTTC.

The chain recombines TRBV6-4 with TRBJ2-3, with D maybe TRBD2 (5 bases). Between the trimmed V and J ends, which lost 3 bases and 2 bases, there was a span of 9 bases. The V gene's germline CDR1 is MRHNA and CDR2 SNTAGT. The CDR3 length is 14 residues. The CDR3 loop reads CASSDYGDTDTQYF. CDR3 DNA: TGTGCCAGCAGTGATTACGGGGACACAGATACGCAGTATTTT.

This chain uses TRBV4-1 with TRBJ2-3; TRBD2 is a possible D gene (6 bases). CDR1 MGHRA and CDR2 YSYEKL come from the germline V gene. Trimming took off 1 base at V and 5 bases at J, with 13 bases between the two ends. The CDR3 has 15 amino acids. This CDR3 reads CASSQGPKAGDTQYF. The DNA of the CDR3 is TGCGCCAGCAGCCAAGGCCCGAAAGCGGGAGATACGCAGTATTTT.

The V call is TRBV6-5, the J call TRBJ1-1; 8 bases are shared with TRBD1. The CDR3 is 14 residues long. The J segment lost 3 bases and the V segment lost 6 bases, leaving 6 bases of the junction unmatched. Germline V lookup: CDR1 MNHEY, CDR2 SVGAGI. Written as DNA, the CDR3 is TGTGCCAGCAGCCCCAGGGGGCCCTACACTGAAGCTTTCTTT. Translation: CASSPRGPYTEAFF.

The chain combines TRBV27 with TRBJ2-2; tentative D call: TRBD1 (6 bases). Trimming removed 5 bases at V and 6 bases at J, with 13 bases between. Germline V gives CDR1 MNHEY, CDR2 SMNVEV (reference sequence). The CDR3 sequence is 14 residues long. As DNA, the CDR3 is TGTGCCAGCAGTGAAAACAGGGCCCCCGGGGAGCTGTTTTTT. Encoded protein: CASSENRAPGELFF.

This clone occurred a few times. The chain is built from TRBV7-2 and TRBJ2-1; D perhaps matches TRBD2 (6 bases). This CDR3 has 12 amino acids. In germline, CDR1 is SGHTA, CDR2 FQGNSA. Trimming left V 11 bases short and J 10 bases short, with 18 bases between. The CDR3 DNA sequence: TGTGCCGTCAAAGCTGGCGGAGGGGAGCAGTTCTTC. Residues: CAVKAGGGEQFF.

The chain combines TRBV18 with TRBJ1-1; 7 positions agree with TRBD1. Germline V gene data show CDR1 as KGHSH and CDR2 as LQKENI. The CDR3 contains 14 residues. J was trimmed by 1 base and V by 3 bases; bases with no gene match: 2. Written as DNA, the CDR3 is TGTGCCAGCTCACCGGGACAGAAGAACACTGAAGCTTTCTTT. Its protein product is CASSPGQKNTEAFF.

The chain links TRBV29-1 to TRBJ2-1; 13 bases are shared with TRBD2. V gave up 1 base and J gave up 8 bases; unmatched junction bases: 11. The CDR3 runs 17 residues. Germline V lookup: CDR1 SQVTM, CDR2 ANQGSEA. This CDR3 is CSVEGGTSGGASDEQFF. The CDR3 bases are TGCAGCGTTGAAGGGGGCACTAGCGGGGGGGCCAGTGATGAGCAGTTCTTC.

CDR3 sequence (DNA): TGTGCCAGCAGCTTCGGGACTTACAATGAGCAGTTCTTC. Its protein is CASSFGTYNEQFF. The chain recombines TRBV7-3 with TRBJ2-1, with D possibly being TRBD2 (6 bases). The V gene lost 3 bases and the J gene lost 4 bases, with 7 bases spanning the gap. Germline lookup yields CDR1 SGHTA and CDR2 FQGTGA. This CDR3 spans 13 amino acids. The complete variable domain, with remaining parts taken from reference TRBV7-3 and TRBJ2-1, reads GAGVSQTPSNKVTEKGKYVELRCDPISGHTALYWYRQSLGQGPEFLIYFQGTGAADDSGLPNDRFFAVRPEGSVSTLKIQRTERGDSAVYLCASSFGTYNEQFFGPGTRLTVL.

The chain links TRBV27 to TRBJ2-7, with TRBD2 matching 7 bases. The junction had 5 bases not matched to a gene; V was cut back by 5 bases and J by 1 base. Germline V gene sequence: CDR1 MNHEY, CDR2 SMNVEV (reference sequence). This CDR3 has 14 amino acids. Here the CDR3 DNA reads TGTGCCAGCAGTCCGGAGCGGGGTTCCTACGAGCAGTACTTC. Protein product: CASSPERGSYEQYF.

This clone was counted between two and nine times. The rearrangement links TRBV20-1 to TRBJ2-7, with D perhaps TRBD1 (6 bases). Trimming pared 5 bases from V and 6 bases from J, leaving 11 bases between. This CDR3 has 11 amino acids. The germline CDR1 and CDR2 sequences are DFQATT and SNEGSKA (reference sequence). CDR3 protein: CSALQGSEQYF. CDR3 sequence (DNA): TGCAGTGCTTTACAGGGATCCGAGCAGTACTTC.

This clone was seen once. This chain joins TRBV27 and TRBJ2-4; TRBD2 is a possible D gene (6 bases). Germline lookup yields CDR1 MNHEY and CDR2 SMNVEV (reference sequence). The CDR3 has 15 amino acids. The V and J ends lost 3 bases and 6 bases respectively, with 15 bases between them. CDR3 loop: CASSFGGPTINIQYF. The CDR3 DNA follows: TGTGCCAGCAGTTTCGGAGGGCCGACTATAAACATTCAGTACTTC.

J is TRBJ1-6 and V is TRBV27, with no clear D. Trimming stripped 3 bases from V and 1 base from J, with 10 bases between. CDR1 and CDR2 from the germline V gene are MNHEY and SMNVEV (reference sequence). The CDR3 covers 16 residues. For the CDR3, the DNA is TGTGCCAGCAGTTTTCGACCGCGGTCCTATAATTCACCCCTCCACTTT. Amino acid sequence: CASSFRPRSYNSPLHF.

V is TRBV30 and J is TRBJ1-2; 8 bases align to TRBD1. The CDR3 runs 11 residues. Germline loops: CDR1 GTSNPN, CDR2 SVGIG (reference sequence). The trim removed 0 bases at V and 14 bases at J, leaving 5 bases unmatched. The CDR3 here is CAWSVDRDRTF. As DNA, the CDR3 is TGTGCCTGGAGTGTCGACCGGGACAGGACCTTC.

The chain has TRBV27 and TRBJ2-1; D not resolved. CDR3 length: 15 amino acids. Trimming cost V 2 bases and J 0 bases, with 8 bases left between them. Per the germline V gene, CDR1 is MNHEY and CDR2 is SMNVEV (reference sequence). DNA for the CDR3: TGTGCCAGCAGTTTACGTGAGCTCTCCTACAATGAGCAGTTCTTC. This encodes CASSLRELSYNEQFF.

The V and J genes are TRBV27 and TRBJ2-5; TRBD1 aligns across 8 bases. The J call may be wrong; the DNA end is better matched by TRBJ2-7. The CDR3 extends over 13 amino acids. Germline CDR1 and CDR2: MNHEY and SMNVEV (reference sequence). The CDR3 DNA sequence: TGTGCCAGTCTGGCTGGGACAGGCGGCGAGCAGTACTTC. Its protein is CASLAGTGGEQYF.

About this clone: One end of the junction is discordant with germline, which a read error may explain. Other nucleotide sequences from this sample produce the same CDR3. The chain links TRBV7-6 to TRBJ2-2; maybe TRBD1 (5 bases). Germline V CDR1 and CDR2: SGHVS, FNYEAQ. This CDR3 is built from 15 residues. The CDR3 nucleotides read TGTGCCAGCAGCCCCCTGACAGCTAACACTGGGGAGCTGTTTTTT. This translates into CASSPLTANTGELFF.

The genes are TRBV15 and TRBJ2-7; 8 bases align to TRBD2. The V segment lost 6 bases and the J segment 2 bases; nucleotides outside the gene matches: 12. The CDR3 sequence is 16 residues long. CDR1 and CDR2 from the germline V gene are LNHNV and YYDKDF (reference sequence). CDR3 nucleotide sequence: TGTGCCACCAGAGACTCTCCGGGACTAGGGCCCTACGAGCAGTACTTC. This translates into CATRDSPGLGPYEQYF. The full variable domain, with the rest looked up from reference TRBV15 and TRBJ2-7, is DAMVIQNPRYQVTQFGKPVTLSCSQTLNHNVMYWYQQKSSQAPKLLFHYYDKDFNNEADTPDNFQSRRPNTSFCFLDIRSPGLGDTAMYLCATRDSPGLGPYEQYFGPGTRLTVT.

CDR3 residues: CSVGTGASGANVLTF. The CDR3 nucleotides are TGCAGCGTTGGGACAGGGGCTTCTGGGGCCAACGTCCTGACTTTC. The genes are TRBV29-1 and TRBJ2-6; 9 bases align to TRBD1. Germline assignment: CDR1 SQVTM and CDR2 ANQGSEA. The CDR3 consists of 15 residues. V lost 4 bases to trimming and J lost 1 base; unmatched junction nucleotides: 2.

The chain employs TRBV7-9 and TRBJ2-7; D unclear. Germline V lookup: CDR1 SEHNR, CDR2 FQNEAQ (reference sequence). The CDR3 is 12 amino acids. V shed 2 bases and J shed 3 bases, with 5 bases lying between them. The CDR3 coding sequence is TGTGCCAGCAGCTTATCAGGCTACGAGCAGTACTTC. This encodes CASSLSGYEQYF.

The chain links TRBV7-9 to TRBJ2-7; D uncertain. This CDR3 is built from 11 residues. Per germline, CDR1 SEHNR and CDR2 FQNEAQ (reference sequence). Trimming stripped 5 bases from V and 5 bases from J, with 7 bases between. The CDR3 loop reads CASSVTNEQYF. CDR3 sequence (DNA): TGTGCCAGCAGCGTTACTAACGAGCAGTACTTC. The full variable domain, in which reference TRBV7-9 and TRBJ2-7 provide the parts outside the CDR3, is DTGVSQNPRHKITKRGQNVTFRCDPISEHNRLYWYRQTLGQGPEFLTYFQNEAQLEKSRLLSDRFSAERPKGSFSTLEIQRTEQGDSAMYLCASSVTNEQYFGPGTRLTVT.